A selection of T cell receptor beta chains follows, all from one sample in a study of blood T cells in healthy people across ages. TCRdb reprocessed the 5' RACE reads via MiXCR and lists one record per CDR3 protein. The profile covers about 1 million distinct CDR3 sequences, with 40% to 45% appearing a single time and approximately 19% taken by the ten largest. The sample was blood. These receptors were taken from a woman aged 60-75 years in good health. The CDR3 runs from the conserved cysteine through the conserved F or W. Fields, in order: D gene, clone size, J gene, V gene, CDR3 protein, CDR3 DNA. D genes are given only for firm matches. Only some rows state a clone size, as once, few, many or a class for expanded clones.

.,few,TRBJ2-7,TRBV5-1,CASSPAGTPHEQYF,TGCGCCAGCAGCCCCGCCGGGACCCCCCACGAGCAGTACTTC
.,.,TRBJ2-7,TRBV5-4,CASSRPGRNYEQYF,TGTGCCAGCAGTCGCCCGGGACGGAACTACGAGCAGTACTTC
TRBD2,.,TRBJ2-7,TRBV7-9,CASSLKSGSSYEQYF,TGTGCCAGCAGCTTAAAGAGCGGGAGCTCCTACGAGCAGTACTTC
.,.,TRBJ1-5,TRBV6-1,CASSELFRKGANQPQHF,TGTGCCAGCAGTGAACTTTTCCGGAAAGGGGCCAATCAGCCCCAGCATTTT
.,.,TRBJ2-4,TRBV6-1,CAIQKYGPTREQYF,TGTGCCATCCAAAAGTACGGACCAACTAGGGAGCAGTACTTC
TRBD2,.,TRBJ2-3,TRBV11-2,CASSGYGTRDMSTDTQYF,TGTGCCAGCAGCGGTTACGGGACTAGAGATATGTCAACAGATACGCAGTATTTT
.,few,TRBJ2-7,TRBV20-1,CSARDQDSTLREQYF,TGCAGTGCTAGGGACCAGGACTCAACGCTGAGGGAGCAGTACTTC
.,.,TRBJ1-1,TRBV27,CASSFGGGNTEAFF,TGTGCCAGCAGTTTCGGCGGGGGGAACACTGAAGCTTTCTTT
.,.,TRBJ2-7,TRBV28,CASSTMTASSYEQYF,TGTGCCAGCAGTACTATGACTGCGAGCTCCTACGAGCAGTACTTC
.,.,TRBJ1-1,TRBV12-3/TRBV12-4,CASSLGGAVNTEAFF,TGTGCCAGCAGTCTAGGGGGGGCGGTAAACACTGAAGCTTTCTTT
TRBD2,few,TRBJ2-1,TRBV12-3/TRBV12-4,CASSRSGGAYNEQFF,TGTGCCAGCAGCCGGAGCGGGGGGGCCTACAATGAGCAGTTCTTC
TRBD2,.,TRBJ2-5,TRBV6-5,CASGYGRWASGTRETQYF,TGTGCCAGCGGTTACGGACGGTGGGCTAGCGGGACCCGAGAGACCCAGTACTTC
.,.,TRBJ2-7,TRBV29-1,CSVEVTGSSYEQYF,TGCAGCGTTGAAGTTACAGGGAGCTCCTACGAGCAGTACTTC
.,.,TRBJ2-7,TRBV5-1,CASSFDRPPSYEQYF,TGCGCCAGCAGCTTCGACAGGCCCCCCTCCTACGAGCAGTACTTC
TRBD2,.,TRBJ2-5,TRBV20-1,CSARRREGQETQYF,TGCAGTGCTAGACGGCGGGAGGGCCAAGAGACCCAGTACTTC
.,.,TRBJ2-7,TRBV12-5,CASGLGRRTYNEQYF,TGTGCTAGTGGTTTGGGACGACGGACCTACAATGAGCAGTACTTC
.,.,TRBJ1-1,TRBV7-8,CASSLEAGGAGNTEAFF,TGTGCCAGCAGCTTAGAAGCGGGGGGCGCAGGAAACACTGAAGCTTTCTTT
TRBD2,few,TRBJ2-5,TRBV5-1,CASKTGGGETQYF,TGCGCCAGCAAGACGGGAGGCGGGGAGACCCAGTACTTC
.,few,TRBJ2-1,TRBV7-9,CASSSTDNPSGEQFF,TGTGCCAGCAGCTCGACGGACAACCCTTCGGGCGAGCAGTTCTTC
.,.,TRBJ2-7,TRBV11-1,CASSLETNSCEQYF,TGTGCCAGCAGCTTAGAAACCAACTCCTGCGAGCAGTACTTC
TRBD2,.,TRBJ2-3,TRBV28,CASRDQREGLGTQYF,TGTGCCAGCAGAGACCAGCGGGAGGGCCTGGGTACGCAGTATTTT
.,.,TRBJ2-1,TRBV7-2,CASSLPSMANEQFF,TGTGCCAGCAGCCTCCCTTCCATGGCCAATGAGCAGTTCTTC
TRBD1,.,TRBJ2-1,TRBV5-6,CASSPFRGQSSYNEQFF,TGTGCCAGCAGCCCCTTCCGGGGACAGTCCTCCTACAATGAGCAGTTCTTC
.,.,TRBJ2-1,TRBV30,CALTGTGPYNEQFF,TGTGCCTTGACCGGGACTGGGCCCTACAATGAGCAGTTCTTC
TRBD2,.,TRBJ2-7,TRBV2,CASSVKTSGVEQYF,TGTGCCAGCAGTGTTAAAACTAGCGGGGTTGAGCAGTACTTC
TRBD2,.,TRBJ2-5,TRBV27,CASSTRTSGNNEQYF,TGTGCCAGCAGTACCCGGACTAGCGGGAATAATGAGCAGTACTTC
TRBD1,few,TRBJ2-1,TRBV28,CAIRTGDYNEQFF,TGTGCCATCCGGACAGGGGACTACAATGAGCAGTTCTTC
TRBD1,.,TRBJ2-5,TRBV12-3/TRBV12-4,CASSPGGAYETQYF,TGTGCCAGCAGCCCAGGGGGAGCGTACGAGACCCAGTACTTC
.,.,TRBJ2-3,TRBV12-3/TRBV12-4,CASSTSPRTDTQYF,TGTGCCAGCAGTACTAGTCCCCGCACAGATACGCAGTATTTT
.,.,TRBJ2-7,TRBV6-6,CASSYSSRPSGYEQYF,TGTGCCAGCAGTTACTCGAGTAGGCCTTCGGGTTACGAGCAGTACTTC
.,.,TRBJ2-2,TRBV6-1,CASSEARSGELFF,TGTGCCAGCAGTGAAGCGCGGTCCGGGGAGCTGTTTTTT
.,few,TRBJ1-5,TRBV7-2,CASSPRWGGDQPQHF,TGTGCCAGCAGCCCTCGTTGGGGAGGGGACCAGCCCCAGCATTTT
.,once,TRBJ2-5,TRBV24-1,CATSDPDRYQDTQYF,TGCGCCACCAGTGACCCGGACCGGTACCAAGATACCCAGTACTTC
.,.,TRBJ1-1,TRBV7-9,CASNYRAGGDTEAFF,TGTGCCAGCAACTACAGGGCCGGGGGAGACACTGAAGCTTTCTTT
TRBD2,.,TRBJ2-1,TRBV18,CASSSTSGGLGEQFF,TGTGCCAGCTCATCTACTAGCGGGGGCCTCGGGGAGCAGTTCTTC
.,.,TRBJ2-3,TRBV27,CASSPGPPSLTGAQYF,TGTGCCAGCAGTCCGGGACCTCCCTCGTTGACGGGGGCGCAGTATTTT
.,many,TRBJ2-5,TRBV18,CASSPLGQETQYF,TGTGCCAGCAGCCCCCTCGGGCAAGAGACCCAGTACTTC
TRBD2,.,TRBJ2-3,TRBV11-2,CASSLETLAGGTSTDTQYF,TGTGCCAGCAGCTTAGAGACACTAGCGGGAGGGACTTCCACAGATACGCAGTATTTT
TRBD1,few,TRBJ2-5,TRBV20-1,CSAGGGQGEETQYF,TGCAGTGCTGGGGGCGGACAGGGAGAAGAGACCCAGTACTTC
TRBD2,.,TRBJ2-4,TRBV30,CAWSVRGVAKNIQYF,TGTGCCTGGAGTGTACGGGGGGTAGCCAAAAACATTCAGTACTTC
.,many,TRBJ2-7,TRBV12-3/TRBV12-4,CASNLGAYEQYF,TGTGCCAGCAACCTGGGCGCCTACGAGCAGTACTTC
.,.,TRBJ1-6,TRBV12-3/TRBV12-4,CASSTVASSPDSPLHF,TGTGCCAGCAGTACAGTAGCTTCCTCACCTGATTCACCCCTCCACTTT
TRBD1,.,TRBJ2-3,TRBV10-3,CATWDRDKSDTQYF,TGTGCCACCTGGGACAGGGATAAATCAGATACGCAGTATTTT
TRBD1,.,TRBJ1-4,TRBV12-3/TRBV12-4,CASSSGGAVEKLFF,TGTGCCAGCAGCTCAGGGGGCGCCGTTGAAAAACTGTTTTTT
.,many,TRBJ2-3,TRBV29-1,CSVEGVTDTQYF,TGCAGCGTTGAAGGGGTGACAGATACGCAGTATTTT
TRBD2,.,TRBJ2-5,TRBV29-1,CSGKRERQQETQYF,TGCAGCGGAAAGCGGGAGCGACAGCAAGAGACCCAGTACTTC
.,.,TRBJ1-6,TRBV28,CASSVGDGVTPLHF,TGTGCCAGCAGTGTCGGAGACGGGGTTACGCCCCTCCACTTT
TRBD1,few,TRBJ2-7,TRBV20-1,CSARDLRTGVYEQYF,TGCAGTGCTAGAGATCTAAGGACAGGGGTGTACGAGCAGTACTTC
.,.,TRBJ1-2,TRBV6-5,CASRSPRDPTNYGYTF,TGTGCCAGCCGCTCCCCCAGGGATCCGACTAACTATGGCTACACCTTC
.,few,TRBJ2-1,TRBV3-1,CASSQGMAHEQFF,TGTGCCAGCAGCCAAGGCATGGCCCATGAGCAGTTCTTC